This TCR beta chain was captured by sequencing in a study of PD-1 blockade in classical Hodgkin lymphoma. Study summary: Patients were infused with nivolumab 3 mg/kg every 2 weeks.

Study conclusions and caveats: Patients with a complete response exhibited baseline diversity comparable to newly diagnosed patients. Patients were excluded if nivolumab began under 1 year after ASCT (the autologous transplant).

Assay used: immunoSEQ multiplex PCR; TCRdb lists only in-frame clones, some missing. The table lists about 97,000 clones, approximately 80% of them singletons. As to this clone: What it binds is unknown.

Each of the patients experienced relapse following autologous stem cell transplantation, and their brentuximab vedotin exposure differed. Classification of best responses gave complete response, partial response or progressive disease. This TCR derives from a human donor with classical Hodgkin lymphoma. The sample consisted of peripheral blood mononuclear cells (PBMCs), taken at baseline.

The CDR3 DNA is TGTGCCAGCAGCCTCCGCCCGTCCTCCGATACGCAGTATTTT. This encodes CASSLRPSSDTQYF. This chain uses TRBV11-3 with TRBJ2-3; D ambiguous. Germline V gene data show CDR1 as SGHNT and CDR2 as YENEEA. The V and J ends lost 5 bases and 6 bases respectively, with 15 bases between them. The CDR3 contains 14 residues.